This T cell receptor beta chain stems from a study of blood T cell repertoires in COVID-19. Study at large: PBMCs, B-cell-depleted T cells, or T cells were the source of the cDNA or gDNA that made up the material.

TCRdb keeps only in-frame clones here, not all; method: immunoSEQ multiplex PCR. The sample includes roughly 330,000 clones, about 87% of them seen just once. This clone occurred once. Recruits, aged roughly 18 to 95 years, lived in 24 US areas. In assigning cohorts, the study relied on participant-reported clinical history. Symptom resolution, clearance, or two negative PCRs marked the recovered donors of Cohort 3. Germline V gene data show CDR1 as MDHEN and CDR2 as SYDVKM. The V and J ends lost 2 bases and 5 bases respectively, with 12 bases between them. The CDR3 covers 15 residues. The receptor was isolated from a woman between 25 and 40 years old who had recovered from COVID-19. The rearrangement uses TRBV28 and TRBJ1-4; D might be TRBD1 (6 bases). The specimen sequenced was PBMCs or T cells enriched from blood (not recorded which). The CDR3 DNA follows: TGTGCCAGCAGTTTAGTAGGGGGGGTGAATGAAAAACTGTTTTTT. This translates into CASSLVGGVNEKLFF.